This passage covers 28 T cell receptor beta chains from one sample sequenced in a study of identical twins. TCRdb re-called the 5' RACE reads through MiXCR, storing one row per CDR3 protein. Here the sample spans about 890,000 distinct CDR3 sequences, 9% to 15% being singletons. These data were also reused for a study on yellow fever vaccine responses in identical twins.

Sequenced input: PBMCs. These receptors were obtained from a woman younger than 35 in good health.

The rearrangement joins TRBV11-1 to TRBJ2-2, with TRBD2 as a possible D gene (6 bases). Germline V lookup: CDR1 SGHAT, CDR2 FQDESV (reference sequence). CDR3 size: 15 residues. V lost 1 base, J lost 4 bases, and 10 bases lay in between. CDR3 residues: CASSLVGSITGELFF. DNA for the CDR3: TGTGCCAGCAGCTTAGTCGGGAGCATCACCGGGGAGCTGTTTTTT.

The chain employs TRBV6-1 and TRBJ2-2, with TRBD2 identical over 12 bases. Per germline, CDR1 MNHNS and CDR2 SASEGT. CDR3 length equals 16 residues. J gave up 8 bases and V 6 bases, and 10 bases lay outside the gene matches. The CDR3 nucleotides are TGTGCCAGCAGCCGAGGACTAGCGGGATTCGGGGGGGAGCTGTTTTTT. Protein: CASSRGLAGFGGELFF.

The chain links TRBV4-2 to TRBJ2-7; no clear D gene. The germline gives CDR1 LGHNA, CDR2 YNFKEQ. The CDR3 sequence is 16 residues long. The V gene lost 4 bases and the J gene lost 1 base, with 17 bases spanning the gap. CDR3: CASSLFGVASSYEQYV. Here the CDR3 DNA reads TGTGCCAGCAGCCTCTTTGGGGTGGCATCATCCTACGAGCAGTACGTC.

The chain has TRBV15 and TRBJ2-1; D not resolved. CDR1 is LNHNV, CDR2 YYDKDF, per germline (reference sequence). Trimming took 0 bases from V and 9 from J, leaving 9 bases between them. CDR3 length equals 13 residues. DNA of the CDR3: TGTGCCACCAGCAGAGATGGGGAAGGTGAGCAGTTCTTC. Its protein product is CATSRDGEGEQFF.

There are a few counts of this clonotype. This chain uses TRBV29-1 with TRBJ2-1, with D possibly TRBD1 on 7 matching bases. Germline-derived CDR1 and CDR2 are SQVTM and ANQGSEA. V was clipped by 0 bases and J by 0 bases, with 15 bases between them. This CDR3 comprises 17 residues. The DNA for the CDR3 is TGCAGCGTTGAAGAACAGGGGCGGGGTAGCTCCTACAATGAGCAGTTCTTC. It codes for CSVEEQGRGSSYNEQFF.

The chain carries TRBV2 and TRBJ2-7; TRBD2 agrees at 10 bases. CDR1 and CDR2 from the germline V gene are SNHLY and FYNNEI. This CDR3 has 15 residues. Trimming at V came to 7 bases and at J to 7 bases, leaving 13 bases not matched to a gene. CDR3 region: CASKDEAGGPGEQYF. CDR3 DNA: TGTGCCAGCAAGGATGAAGCGGGAGGGCCAGGGGAGCAGTACTTC. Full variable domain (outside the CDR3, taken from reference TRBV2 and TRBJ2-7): EPEVTQTPSHQVTQMGQEVILRCVPISNHLYFYWYRQILGQKVEFLVSFYNNEISEKSEIFDDQFSVERPDGSNFTLKIRSTKLEDSAMYFCASKDEAGGPGEQYFGPGTRLTVT.

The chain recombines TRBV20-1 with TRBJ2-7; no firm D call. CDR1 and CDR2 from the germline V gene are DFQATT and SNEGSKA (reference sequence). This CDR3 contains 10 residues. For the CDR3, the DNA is TGCAGGGGGTCCTACTACGAGCAGTACGTC. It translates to CRGSYYEQYV.

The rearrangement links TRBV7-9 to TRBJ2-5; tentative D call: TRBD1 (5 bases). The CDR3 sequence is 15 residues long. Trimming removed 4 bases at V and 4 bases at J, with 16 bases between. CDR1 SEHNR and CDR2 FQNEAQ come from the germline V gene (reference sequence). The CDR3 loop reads CASSSPFDRGETQYF. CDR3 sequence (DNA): TGTGCCAGCAGCTCCCCCTTCGACAGAGGAGAGACCCAGTACTTC.

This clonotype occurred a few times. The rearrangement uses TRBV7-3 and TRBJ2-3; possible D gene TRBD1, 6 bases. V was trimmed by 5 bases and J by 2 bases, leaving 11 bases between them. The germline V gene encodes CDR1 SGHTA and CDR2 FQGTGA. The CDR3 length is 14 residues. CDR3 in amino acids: CASSVGHPTDTQYF. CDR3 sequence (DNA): TGTGCCAGCAGCGTGGGACATCCCACAGATACGCAGTATTTT.

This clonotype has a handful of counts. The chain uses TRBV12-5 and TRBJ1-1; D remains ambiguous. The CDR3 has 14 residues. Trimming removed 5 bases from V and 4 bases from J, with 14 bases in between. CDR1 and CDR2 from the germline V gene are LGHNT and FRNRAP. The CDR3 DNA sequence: TGTGCTAGTGGTCCCGACCCTCTCGGCACTGAAGCTTTCTTT. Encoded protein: CASGPDPLGTEAFF.

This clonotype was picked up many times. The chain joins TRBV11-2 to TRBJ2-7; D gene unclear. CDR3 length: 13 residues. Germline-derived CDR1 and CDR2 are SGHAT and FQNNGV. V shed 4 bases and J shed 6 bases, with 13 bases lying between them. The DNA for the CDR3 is TGTGCCAGCAGCTCCCTGCTGTGGGTCGAGCAGTACTTC. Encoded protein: CASSSLLWVEQYF.

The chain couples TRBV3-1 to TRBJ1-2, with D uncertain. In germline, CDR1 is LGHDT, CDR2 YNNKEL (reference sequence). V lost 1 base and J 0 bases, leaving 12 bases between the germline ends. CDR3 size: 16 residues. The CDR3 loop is CASSQGTFSSNYGYTF. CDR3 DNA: TGTGCCAGCAGCCAAGGGACGTTCTCTTCTAACTATGGCTACACCTTC.

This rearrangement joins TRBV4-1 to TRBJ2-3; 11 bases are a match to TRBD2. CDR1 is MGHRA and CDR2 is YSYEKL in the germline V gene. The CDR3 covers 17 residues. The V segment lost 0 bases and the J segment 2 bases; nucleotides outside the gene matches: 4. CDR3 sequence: CASSQDSGLAVTDTQYF. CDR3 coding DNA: TGCGCCAGCAGCCAAGATTCGGGACTAGCGGTCACAGATACGCAGTATTTT.

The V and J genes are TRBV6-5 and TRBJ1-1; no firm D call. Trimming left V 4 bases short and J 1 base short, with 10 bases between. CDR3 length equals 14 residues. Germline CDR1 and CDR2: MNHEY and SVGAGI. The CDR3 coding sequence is TGTGCCAGCAGTTCAGGAGGATCGAACACTGAAGCTTTCTTT. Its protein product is CASSSGGSNTEAFF.

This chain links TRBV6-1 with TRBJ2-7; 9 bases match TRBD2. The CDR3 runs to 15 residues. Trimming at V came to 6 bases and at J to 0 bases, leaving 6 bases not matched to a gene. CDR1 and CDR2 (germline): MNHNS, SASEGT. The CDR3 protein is CASSSSGSSSYEQYF. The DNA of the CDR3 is TGTGCCAGCAGCAGTAGCGGGAGCAGCTCCTACGAGCAGTACTTC.

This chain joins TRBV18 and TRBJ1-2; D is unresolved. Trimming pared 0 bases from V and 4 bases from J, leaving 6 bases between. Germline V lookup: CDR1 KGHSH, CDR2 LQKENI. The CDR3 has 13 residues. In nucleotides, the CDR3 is TGTGCCAGCTCACCACCGGCAAGCTATGGCTACACCTTC. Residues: CASSPPASYGYTF.

The CDR3 loop reads CASRQGGFTEAFF. The CDR3 nucleotides read TGTGCCAGTAGACAGGGAGGGTTCACTGAAGCTTTCTTT. The rearrangement joins TRBV6-1 to TRBJ1-1; 7 bases agree with TRBD1. CDR1 is MNHNS and CDR2 is SASEGT in the germline V gene. After removal of 9 bases from V and 4 bases from J, the junction contained 8 bases not matched to a gene. CDR3 length: 13 amino acids.

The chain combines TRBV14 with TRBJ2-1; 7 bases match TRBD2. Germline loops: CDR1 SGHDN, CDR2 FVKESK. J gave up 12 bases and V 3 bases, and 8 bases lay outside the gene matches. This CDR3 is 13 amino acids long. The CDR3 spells CASSQFDRGVQFF. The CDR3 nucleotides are TGTGCCAGCAGCCAGTTCGACCGGGGGGTGCAGTTCTTC.

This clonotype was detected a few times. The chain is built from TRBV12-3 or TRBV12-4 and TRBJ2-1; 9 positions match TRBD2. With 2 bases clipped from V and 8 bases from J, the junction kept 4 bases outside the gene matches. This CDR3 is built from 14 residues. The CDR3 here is CASSLSGGLDEQFF. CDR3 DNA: TGTGCCAGCAGTTTAAGCGGGGGGCTCGATGAGCAGTTCTTC.

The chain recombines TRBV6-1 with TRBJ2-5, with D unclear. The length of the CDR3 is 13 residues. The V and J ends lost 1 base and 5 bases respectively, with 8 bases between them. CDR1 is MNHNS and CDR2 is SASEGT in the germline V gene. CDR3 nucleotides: TGTGCCAGCAGTGAAGTGCGAAGGGAGACCCAGTACTTC. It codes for CASSEVRRETQYF.

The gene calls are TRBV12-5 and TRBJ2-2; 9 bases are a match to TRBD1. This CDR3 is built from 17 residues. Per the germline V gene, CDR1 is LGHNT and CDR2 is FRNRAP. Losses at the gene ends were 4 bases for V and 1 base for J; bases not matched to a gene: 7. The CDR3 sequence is CASGSSPGQGNTGELFF. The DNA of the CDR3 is TGTGCTAGTGGTTCTTCACCGGGACAGGGGAACACCGGGGAGCTGTTTTTT.

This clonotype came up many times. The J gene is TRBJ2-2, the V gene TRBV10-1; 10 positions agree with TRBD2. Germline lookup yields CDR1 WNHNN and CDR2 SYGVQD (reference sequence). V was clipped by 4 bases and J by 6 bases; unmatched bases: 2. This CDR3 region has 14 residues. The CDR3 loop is CASSGTSGAGELFF. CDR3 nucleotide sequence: TGCGCCAGCAGTGGGACTAGCGGTGCCGGGGAGCTGTTTTTT.

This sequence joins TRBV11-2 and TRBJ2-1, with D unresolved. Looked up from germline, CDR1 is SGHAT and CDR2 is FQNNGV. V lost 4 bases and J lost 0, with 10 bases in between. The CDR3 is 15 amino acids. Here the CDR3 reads CASSSTGRSYNEQFF. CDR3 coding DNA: TGTGCCAGCAGCTCAACGGGCCGCTCCTACAATGAGCAGTTCTTC.

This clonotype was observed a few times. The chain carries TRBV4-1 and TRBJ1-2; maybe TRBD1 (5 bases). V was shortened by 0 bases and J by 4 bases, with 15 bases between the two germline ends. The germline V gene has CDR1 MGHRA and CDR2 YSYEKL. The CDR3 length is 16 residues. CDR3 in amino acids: CASSQDRALQGYGYTF. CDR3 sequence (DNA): TGCGCCAGCAGCCAAGATCGGGCACTCCAGGGCTATGGCTACACCTTC.

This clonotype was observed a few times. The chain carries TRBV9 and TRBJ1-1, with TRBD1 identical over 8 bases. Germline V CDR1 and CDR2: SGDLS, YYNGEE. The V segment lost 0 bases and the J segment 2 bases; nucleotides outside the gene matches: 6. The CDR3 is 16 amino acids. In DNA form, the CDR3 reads TGTGCCAGCAGCGTAGGGAGGACAGGGAGTAACACTGAAGCTTTCTTT. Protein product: CASSVGRTGSNTEAFF. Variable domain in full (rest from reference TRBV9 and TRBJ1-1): DSGVTQTPKHLITATGQRVTLRCSPRSGDLSVYWYQQSLDQGLQFLIQYYNGEERAKGNILERFSAQQFPDLHSELNLSSLELGDSALYFCASSVGRTGSNTEAFFGQGTRLTVV.

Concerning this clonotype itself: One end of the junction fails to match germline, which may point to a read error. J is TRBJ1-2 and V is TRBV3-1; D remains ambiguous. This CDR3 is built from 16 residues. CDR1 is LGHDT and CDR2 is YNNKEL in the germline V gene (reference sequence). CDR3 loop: CDSSQGRKASNYGYTF. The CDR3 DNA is TGTGACAGCAGCCAAGGGCGGAAGGCTTCTAACTATGGCTACACCTTC.

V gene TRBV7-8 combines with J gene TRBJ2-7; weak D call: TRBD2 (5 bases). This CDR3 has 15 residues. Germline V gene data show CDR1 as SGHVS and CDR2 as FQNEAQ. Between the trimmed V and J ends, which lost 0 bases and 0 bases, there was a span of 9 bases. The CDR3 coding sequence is TGTGCCAGCAGCTTAGCAGGTGACTACTCCTACGAGCAGTACTTC. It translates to CASSLAGDYSYEQYF.

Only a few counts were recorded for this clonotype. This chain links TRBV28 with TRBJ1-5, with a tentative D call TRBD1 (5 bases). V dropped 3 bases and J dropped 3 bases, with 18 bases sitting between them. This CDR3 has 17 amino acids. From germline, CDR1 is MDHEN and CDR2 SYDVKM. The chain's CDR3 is CASSFRQGTLTNQPQHF. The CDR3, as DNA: TGTGCCAGCAGTTTCCGCCAAGGGACCCTAACCAATCAGCCCCAGCATTTT.